The TCR beta chain described here comes from a study of cytomegalovirus exposure and HLA in healthy donors. Study results and caveats: Cytomegalovirus-associated status was assigned to about 170 TCR beta chains. Three chains linked to CMV were shown in vitro to be specific for CMV antigens.

TCRdb keeps only in-frame clones here, not all; method: immunoSEQ multiplex PCR. The sample lists tens of thousands of clones, about 94% occurring once. With 4 bases removed from V and 3 bases from J, the gap between germline ends came to 7 bases. Germline V gene data show CDR1 as SGHVS and CDR2 as FQNEAQ. The CDR3 length is 14 residues. As to this clone: The antigen is unknown. Other DNA sequences in this specimen translate into the identical CDR3.

Sequencing was performed on PBMCs. This TCR was recovered from a woman aged 25 to 39 in good health and CMV-seropositive. This sequence joins TRBV7-8 and TRBJ2-6; the D is unclear. CDR3 loop: CASSSGSGANVLTF. The CDR3, as DNA: TGTGCCAGCAGCTCAGGCAGTGGGGCCAACGTCCTGACTTTC.